Included here is one TCR beta chain sequence, with context. Method: immunoSEQ multiplex PCR; TCRdb's copy keeps in-frame clones and lacks some. The top ten clones hold under 0.2% of a sample with about 81,000 clones, around 96% of them seen once. This record comes from a study of technical replicates of blood from a handful of donors. CDR3 length: 14 amino acids. The junction had 6 bases not matched to a gene; V was cut back by 5 bases and J by 11 bases. Looked up from germline, CDR1 is SGHNT and CDR2 is YENEEA. The sequence derives from a human donor in good health. The rearrangement links TRBV11-3 to TRBJ2-3; 14 nucleotides line up with TRBD2. Sequenced sample: T cells isolated from PBMCs. CDR3 loop: CASSPGTSGSGQYF. The CDR3 coding sequence is TGTGCCAGCAGCCCCGGGACTAGCGGGAGTGGGCAGTATTTT.